This T cell receptor (beta chain) was identified during a study of blood T cell repertoires in COVID-19. Study-level information: Samples taken during acute and convalescent COVID-19 were collected in the United States, Italy and Spain. T cells, B-cell-depleted T cells, or PBMCs provided the cDNA or gDNA that served as material.

In the authors' methods: Quantification of nucleated cells was approximated via reference gene primer amplification. Profiling relied on immunoSEQ multiplex PCR, and the TCRdb table lists in-frame clones only, not all of them. That table gives V, J and clone size, and the DNA gave D and trimming. The sample records roughly 70,000 clones, around 74% being singletons. This CDR3 is 15 amino acids long. Germline loops: CDR1 SEHNR, CDR2 FQNEAQ (reference sequence). V was cut by 1 base and J by 0 bases, with 6 bases left in between. The V call is TRBV7-9, the J call TRBJ1-4; a weak D match, TRBD1 (5 bases). Sequenced input: peripheral blood. The TCR sequence derives from a man between 65 and 79 years old with acute or convalescent COVID-19. The CDR3 region is CASSLGTTTNEKLFF. DNA for the CDR3: TGTGCCAGCAGCTTAGGGACAACAACTAATGAAAAACTGTTTTTT. The full variable domain, its missing parts supplied by reference TRBV7-9 and TRBJ1-4, is DTGVSQNPRHKITKRGQNVTFRCDPISEHNRLYWYRQTLGQGPEFLTYFQNEAQLEKSRLLSDRFSAERPKGSFSTLEIQRTEQGDSAMYLCASSLGTTTNEKLFFGSGTQLSVL.